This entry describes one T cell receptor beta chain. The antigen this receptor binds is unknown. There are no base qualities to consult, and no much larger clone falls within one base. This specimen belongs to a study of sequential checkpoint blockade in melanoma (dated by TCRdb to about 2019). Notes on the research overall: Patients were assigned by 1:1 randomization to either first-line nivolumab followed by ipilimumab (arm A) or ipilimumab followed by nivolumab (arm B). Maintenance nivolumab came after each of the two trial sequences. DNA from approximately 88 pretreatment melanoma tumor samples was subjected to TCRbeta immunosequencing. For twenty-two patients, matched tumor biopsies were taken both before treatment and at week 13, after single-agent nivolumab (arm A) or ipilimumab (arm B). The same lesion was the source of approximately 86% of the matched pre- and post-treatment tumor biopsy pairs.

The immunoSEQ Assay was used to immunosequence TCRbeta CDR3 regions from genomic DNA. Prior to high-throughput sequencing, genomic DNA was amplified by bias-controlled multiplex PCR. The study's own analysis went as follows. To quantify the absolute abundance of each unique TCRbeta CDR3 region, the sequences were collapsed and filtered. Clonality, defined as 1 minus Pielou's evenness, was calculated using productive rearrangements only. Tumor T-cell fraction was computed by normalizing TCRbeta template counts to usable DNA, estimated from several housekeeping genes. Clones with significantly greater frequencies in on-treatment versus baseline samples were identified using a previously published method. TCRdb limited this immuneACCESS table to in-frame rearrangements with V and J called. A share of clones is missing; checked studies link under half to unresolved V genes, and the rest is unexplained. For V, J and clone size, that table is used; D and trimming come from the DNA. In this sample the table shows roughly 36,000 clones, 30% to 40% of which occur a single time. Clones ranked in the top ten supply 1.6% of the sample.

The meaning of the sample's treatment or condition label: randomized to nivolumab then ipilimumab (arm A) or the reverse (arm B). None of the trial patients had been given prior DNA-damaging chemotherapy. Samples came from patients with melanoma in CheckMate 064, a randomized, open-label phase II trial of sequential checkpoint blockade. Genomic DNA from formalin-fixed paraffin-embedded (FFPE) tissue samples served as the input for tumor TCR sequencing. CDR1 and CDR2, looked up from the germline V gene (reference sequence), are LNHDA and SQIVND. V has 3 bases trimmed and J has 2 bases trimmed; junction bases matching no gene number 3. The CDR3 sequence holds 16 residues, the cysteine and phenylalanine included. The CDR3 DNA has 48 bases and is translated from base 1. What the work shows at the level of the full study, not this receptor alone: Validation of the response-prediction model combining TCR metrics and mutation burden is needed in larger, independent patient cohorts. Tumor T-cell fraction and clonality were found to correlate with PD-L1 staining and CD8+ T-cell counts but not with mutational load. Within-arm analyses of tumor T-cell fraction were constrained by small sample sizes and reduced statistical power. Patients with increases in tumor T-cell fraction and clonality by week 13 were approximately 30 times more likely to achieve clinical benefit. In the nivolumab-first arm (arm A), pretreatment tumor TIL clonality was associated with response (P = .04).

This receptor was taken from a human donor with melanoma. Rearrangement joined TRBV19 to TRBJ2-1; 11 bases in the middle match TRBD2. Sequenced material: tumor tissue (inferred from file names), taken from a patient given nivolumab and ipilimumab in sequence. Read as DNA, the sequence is TGTGCCAGTAGTATGATGACTAGCGGGGCCTACAATGAGCAGTTCTTC. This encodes CASSMMTSGAYNEQFF.